Below, 18 T cell receptor beta chains from the same sample are listed, as sequenced in a study of shared clonotypes between healthy human individuals. Method: immunoSEQ multiplex PCR; TCRdb's copy keeps in-frame clones and lacks some. The sample contains roughly 2 million clones, about 94% of which appear only once. Sequenced sample: naive CD4+ T cells sorted from blood. The subset denotes: CD45RA+ positively selected. The receptor set was obtained from a man between 18 and 29 years old in good health.

On this clone itself: The same CDR3 can be traced to other DNA sequences in this sample. The chain recombines TRBV5-1 with TRBJ2-1; D might be TRBD2 (5 bases). CDR3 length equals 15 residues. With 2 bases removed from V and 0 bases from J, the gap between germline ends came to 9 bases. Germline V gives CDR1 SGHRS, CDR2 YFSETQ. CDR3 nucleotide sequence: TGCGCCAGCAGCTTTGAGGGAAGCTCCTACAATGAGCAGTTCTTC. Its translation: CASSFEGSSYNEQFF.

The chain recombines TRBV5-7 with TRBJ2-6, with D possibly called TRBD1 or TRBD2 (5 bases each). TRBV5-7 is designated an ORF whose function remains uncertain. V shed 0 bases and J shed 0 bases, with 16 bases lying between them. This CDR3 is built from 19 residues. The DNA of the CDR3 is TGTGCCAGCAGCTTGGAGCTTGCGGGCGGACACTCTGGGGCCAACGTCCTGACTTTC. It yields the protein CASSLELAGGHSGANVLTF.

The sample holds one count of this clone. The chain recombines TRBV5-6 with TRBJ2-1, with TRBD1 matching over 9 bases. Germline CDR1 and CDR2: SGHDT and YYEEEE. CDR3 size: 15 residues. Unmatched junction bases numbered 6, after V lost 5 bases and J lost 3 bases. In DNA form, the CDR3 reads TGTGCCAGCAGTCTGCGACAGGGGGTCTACAATGAGCAGTTCTTC. Translated: CASSLRQGVYNEQFF.

The chain is built from TRBV2 and TRBJ2-1; perhaps TRBD1 as D (5 bases). CDR3 length: 14 residues. The V end lost 8 bases, the J end lost 4 bases, and 15 bases lay between the germline ends. The germline V gene has CDR1 SNHLY and CDR2 FYNNEI. The CDR3 coding sequence is TGTGCCAGCGCCGCCAGGGTATTATACAATGAGCAGTTCTTC. It specifies CASAARVLYNEQFF.

The V call is TRBV6-1, the J call TRBJ1-1; weak D call: TRBD1 (6 bases). The CDR3 totals 14 residues. Germline CDR1 is MNHNS and CDR2 is SASEGT. V dropped 3 bases and J dropped 1 base, with 9 bases sitting between them. The CDR3 sequence is CASSDLQGNTEAFF. In nucleotides, the CDR3 is TGTGCCAGCAGTGATTTACAGGGGAACACTGAAGCTTTCTTT.

J is TRBJ2-7 and V is TRBV6-1; D is possibly TRBD2 (6 bases). V lost 1 base, J lost 2 bases, and 15 bases lay in between. The CDR3 has 16 amino acids. CDR1 and CDR2 (germline): MNHNS, SASEGT. CDR3 sequence: CASSEGGRGRAYEQYF. The CDR3, as DNA: TGTGCCAGCAGTGAAGGTGGGCGGGGTCGAGCCTACGAGCAGTACTTC.

The gene calls are TRBV6-6 and TRBJ1-1; D is perhaps TRBD1 (5 bases). The V gene lost 8 bases and the J gene lost 0 bases, with 13 bases spanning the gap. The CDR3 has 14 residues. Germline CDR1 is MNHNY and CDR2 is SVGAGI (reference sequence). The CDR3 nucleotides are TGTGCCAGCTACCCTACAGGCCTGAACACTGAAGCTTTCTTT. Residues: CASYPTGLNTEAFF.

The chain carries TRBV20-1 and TRBJ1-2; the D gene is possibly TRBD1 (6 bases). This CDR3 spans 11 amino acids. The V gene lost 4 bases and the J gene lost 8 bases, with 11 bases spanning the gap. Germline V CDR1 and CDR2: DFQATT, SNEGSKA (reference sequence). For the CDR3, the DNA is TGCAGTGCTACAGGGGTCGGGGGCTACACCTTC. It encodes CSATGVGGYTF.

The chain carries TRBV5-4 and TRBJ2-7; 8 bases agree with TRBD1. The germline V gene has CDR1 SGHNT and CDR2 YYREEE (reference sequence). The CDR3 has 15 amino acids. V lost 4 bases and J lost 1; bases outside the gene matches: 7. CDR3 DNA: TGTGCCAGCAGCGTCCAGGGACAGGTGTCCTACGAGCAGTACTTC. Its translation is CASSVQGQVSYEQYF.

On this clone itself: At one of its ends the junction is not consistent with the germline gene, which may arise from a read error. The rearrangement uses TRBV28 and TRBJ1-6, with D possibly TRBD1 on 5 matching bases. This CDR3 has 12 residues. CDR1 and CDR2 from the germline V gene are MDHEN and SYDVKM. CDR3 residues: CASSSPSGPLAF. In nucleotides, the CDR3 is TGTGCCAGCAGTTCCCCCTCGGGACCACTGGCCTTT.

The chain is built from TRBV7-3 and TRBJ2-2; D gene uncertain. The V end was cut by 2 bases, the J end by 3 bases, with 7 bases between. CDR1 is SGHTA and CDR2 is FQGTGA in the germline V gene. The CDR3 covers 14 residues. In DNA form, the CDR3 reads TGTGCCAGCAGCTTACAGATGGACACCGGGGAGCTGTTTTTT. Protein product: CASSLQMDTGELFF.

DNA of the CDR3: TGCAGCGCGTACCGGATTTCGGACAGGGGTCGATTTGGCACAGATACGCAGTATTTT. It is translated as CSAYRISDRGRFGTDTQYF. The J gene is TRBJ2-3, the V gene TRBV29-1; 9 bases match TRBD1. The CDR3 extends over 19 amino acids. Losses at the gene ends were 7 bases for V and 1 base for J; bases not matched to a gene: 21. Germline V gene data show CDR1 as SQVTM and CDR2 as ANQGSEA.

V gene TRBV5-4 combines with J gene TRBJ2-3, with TRBD2 matching 10 bases. The V gene's germline CDR1 is SGHNT and CDR2 YYREEE (reference sequence). V shed 0 bases, J shed 2 bases, and the junction held 3 bases outside the gene matches. This CDR3 is 16 amino acids long. CDR3 loop: CASSLALAGFTDTQYF. The CDR3 coding sequence is TGTGCCAGCAGCTTGGCACTAGCGGGATTCACAGATACGCAGTATTTT.

This clone was counted a single time. This chain joins TRBV19 and TRBJ1-1; D is perhaps TRBD1 (5 bases). The CDR3 has 14 amino acids. Germline loops: CDR1 LNHDA, CDR2 SQIVND (reference sequence). The V gene lost 7 bases and the J gene lost 6 bases, with 18 bases spanning the gap. The DNA of the CDR3 is TGTGCCAGTAAATACCCAGGACAAATGGCTGAAGCTTTCTTT. This translates into CASKYPGQMAEAFF.

The CDR3 DNA reads as TGTGCCACCTCGCCGGGGGGAAACTCCTACGAGCAGTACTTC. Its translation: CATSPGGNSYEQYF. V usage is TRBV11-3 and J usage is TRBJ2-7; 7 positions agree with TRBD2. This CDR3 comprises 14 residues. Germline assignment: CDR1 SGHNT and CDR2 YENEEA. Germline trimming cut 10 bases from V and 0 bases from J; bases unmatched to any gene: 9.

The chain combines TRBV30 with TRBJ2-3, with D possibly being TRBD2 (5 bases). This CDR3 is 14 amino acids long. Trimming removed 2 bases from V and 2 bases from J, with 11 bases in between. Germline V CDR1 and CDR2: GTSNPN, SVGIG (reference sequence). This CDR3 is CAWSLRAATDTQYF. Written as DNA, the CDR3 is TGTGCCTGGAGTTTGAGGGCAGCCACAGATACGCAGTATTTT. The full variable domain, rest sourced from reference TRBV30 and TRBJ2-3, is SQTIHQWPATLVQPVGSPLSLECTVEGTSNPNLYWYRQAAGRGLQLLFYSVGIGQISSEVPQNLSASRPQDRQFILSSKKLLLSDSGFYLCAWSLRAATDTQYFGPGTRLTVL.

The CDR3 nucleotides are TGTGCCAGCAGTGAATATGGTACGGGAAACACCATATATTTT. Protein product: CASSEYGTGNTIYF. This sequence joins TRBV25-1 and TRBJ1-3; no definite D call. Germline loops: CDR1 MGHDK, CDR2 SYGVNS. V lost 0 bases to trimming and J lost 4 bases, with 7 bases between them. CDR3 length: 14 residues.

The chain is built from TRBV5-4 and TRBJ1-6, with 7 bases identical to TRBD1. Trimming removed 1 base from V and 8 bases from J; junction bases left unmatched: 9. This CDR3 is 16 amino acids long. Germline loops: CDR1 SGHNT, CDR2 YYREEE (reference sequence). The DNA of the CDR3 is TGTGCCAGCAGCTTGTTACAGGGGAAGGGGGATTCACCCCTCCACTTT. Translating it yields CASSLLQGKGDSPLHF.